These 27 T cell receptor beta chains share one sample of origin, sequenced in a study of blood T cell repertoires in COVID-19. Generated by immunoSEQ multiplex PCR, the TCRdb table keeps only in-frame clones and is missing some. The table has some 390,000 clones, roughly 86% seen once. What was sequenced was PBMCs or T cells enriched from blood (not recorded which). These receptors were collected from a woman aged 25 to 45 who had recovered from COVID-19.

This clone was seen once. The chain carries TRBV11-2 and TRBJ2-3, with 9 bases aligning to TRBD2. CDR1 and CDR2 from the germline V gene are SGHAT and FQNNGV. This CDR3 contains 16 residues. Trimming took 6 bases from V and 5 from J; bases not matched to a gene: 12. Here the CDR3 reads CASSRGSGSYLDTQYF. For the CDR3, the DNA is TGTGCCAGCAGTCGGGGTAGCGGGAGTTATTTAGATACGCAGTATTTT. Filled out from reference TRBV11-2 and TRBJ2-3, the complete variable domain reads EAGVAQSPRYKIIEKRQSVAFWCNPISGHATLYWYQQILGQGPKLLIQFQNNGVVDDSQLPKDRFSAERLKGVDSTLKIQPAKLEDSAVYLCASSRGSGSYLDTQYFGPGTRLTVL.

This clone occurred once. The CDR3 loop is CAWSRMGGSTDTQYF. CDR3 DNA: TGTGCCTGGAGCCGGATGGGGGGGAGTACAGATACGCAGTATTTT. This chain joins TRBV30 and TRBJ2-3, with 7 positions matching TRBD2. CDR1 is GTSNPN, CDR2 SVGIG, per germline (reference sequence). The CDR3 runs to 15 residues. After removal of 3 bases from V and 3 bases from J, the junction contained 9 bases not matched to a gene.

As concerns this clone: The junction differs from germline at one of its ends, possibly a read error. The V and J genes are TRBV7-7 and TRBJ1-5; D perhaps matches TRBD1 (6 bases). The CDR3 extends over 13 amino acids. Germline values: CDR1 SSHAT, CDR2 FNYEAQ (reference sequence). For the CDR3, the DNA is TGTGCTAGCAGCAAAGACAGGAATCAGCCCCAGCATTTT. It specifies CASSKDRNQPQHF.

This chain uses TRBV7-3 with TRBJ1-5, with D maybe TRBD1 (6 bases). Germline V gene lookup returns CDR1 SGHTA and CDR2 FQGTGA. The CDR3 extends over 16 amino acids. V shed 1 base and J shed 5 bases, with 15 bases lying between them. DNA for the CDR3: TGTGCCAGCAGCTTAAGTGGACAGCTTGGTTATCAGCCCCAGCATTTT. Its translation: CASSLSGQLGYQPQHF.

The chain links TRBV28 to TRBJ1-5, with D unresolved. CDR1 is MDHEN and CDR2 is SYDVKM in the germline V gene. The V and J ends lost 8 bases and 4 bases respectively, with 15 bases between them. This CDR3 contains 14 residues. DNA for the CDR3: TGTGCCAGCGGCCTGAGGAGACTGAATCAGCCCCAGCATTTT. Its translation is CASGLRRLNQPQHF.

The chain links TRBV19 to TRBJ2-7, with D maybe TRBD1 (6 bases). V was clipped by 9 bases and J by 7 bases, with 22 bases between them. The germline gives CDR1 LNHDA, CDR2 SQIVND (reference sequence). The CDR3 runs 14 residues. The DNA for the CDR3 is TGTGCCAGCACCCCCGGGACACCTCCTGGGGAGCAGTACTTC. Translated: CASTPGTPPGEQYF.

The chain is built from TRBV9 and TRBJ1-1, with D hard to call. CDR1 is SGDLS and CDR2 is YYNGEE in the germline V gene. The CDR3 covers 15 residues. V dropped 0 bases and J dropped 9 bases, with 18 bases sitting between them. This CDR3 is CASSVVVRGGLQAFF. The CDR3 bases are TGTGCCAGCAGCGTAGTGGTGCGGGGAGGTCTGCAAGCTTTCTTT. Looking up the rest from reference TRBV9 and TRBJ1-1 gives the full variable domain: DSGVTQTPKHLITATGQRVTLRCSPRSGDLSVYWYQQSLDQGLQFLIQYYNGEERAKGNILERFSAQQFPDLHSELNLSSLELGDSALYFCASSVVVRGGLQAFFGQGTRLTVV.

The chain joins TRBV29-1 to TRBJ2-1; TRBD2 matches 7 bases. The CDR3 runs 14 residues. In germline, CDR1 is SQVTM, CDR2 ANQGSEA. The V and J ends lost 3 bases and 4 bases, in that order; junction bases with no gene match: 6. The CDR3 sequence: CSVEYTSDYNEQFF. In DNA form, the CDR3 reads TGCAGCGTTGAGTACACTAGCGATTACAATGAGCAGTTCTTC.

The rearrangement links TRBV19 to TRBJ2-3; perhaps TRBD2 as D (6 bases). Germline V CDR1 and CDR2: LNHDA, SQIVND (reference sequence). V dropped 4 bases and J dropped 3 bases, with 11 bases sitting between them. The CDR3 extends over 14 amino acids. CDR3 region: CASSSGIRTDTQYF. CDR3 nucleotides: TGTGCCAGTAGTAGCGGGATTAGGACAGATACGCAGTATTTT. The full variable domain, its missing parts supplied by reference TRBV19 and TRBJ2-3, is DGGITQSPKYLFRKEGQNVTLSCEQNLNHDAMYWYRQDPGQGLRLIYYSQIVNDFQKGDIAEGYSVSREKKESFPLTVTSAQKNPTAFYLCASSSGIRTDTQYFGPGTRLTVL.

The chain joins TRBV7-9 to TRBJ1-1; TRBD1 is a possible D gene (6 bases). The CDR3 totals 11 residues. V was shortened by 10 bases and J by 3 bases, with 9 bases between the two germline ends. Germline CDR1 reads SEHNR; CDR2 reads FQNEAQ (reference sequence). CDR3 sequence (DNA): TGTGCCATCCCAGGGGACACTGAAGCTTTCTTT. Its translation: CAIPGDTEAFF.

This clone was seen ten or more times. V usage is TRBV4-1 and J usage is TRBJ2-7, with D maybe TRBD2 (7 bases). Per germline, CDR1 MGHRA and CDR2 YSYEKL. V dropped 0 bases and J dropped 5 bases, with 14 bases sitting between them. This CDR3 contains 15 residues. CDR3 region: CASSQELGGPDEQYF. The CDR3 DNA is TGCGCCAGCAGCCAAGAACTCGGGGGGCCGGACGAGCAGTACTTC.

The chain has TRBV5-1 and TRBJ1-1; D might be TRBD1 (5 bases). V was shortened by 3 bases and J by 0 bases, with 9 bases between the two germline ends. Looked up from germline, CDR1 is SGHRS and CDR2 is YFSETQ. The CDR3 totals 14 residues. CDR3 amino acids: CASSSGLMNTEAFF. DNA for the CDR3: TGCGCCAGCAGCTCGGGACTGATGAACACTGAAGCTTTCTTT.

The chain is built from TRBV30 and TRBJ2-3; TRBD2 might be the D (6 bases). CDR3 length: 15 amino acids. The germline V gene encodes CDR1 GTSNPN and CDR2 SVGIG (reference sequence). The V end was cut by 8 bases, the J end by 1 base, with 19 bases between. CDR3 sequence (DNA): TGTGCCGGACTAACTGGGATCTCTCGCACAGATACGCAGTATTTT. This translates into CAGLTGISRTDTQYF. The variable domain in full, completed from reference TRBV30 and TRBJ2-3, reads SQTIHQWPATLVQPVGSPLSLECTVEGTSNPNLYWYRQAAGRGLQLLFYSVGIGQISSEVPQNLSASRPQDRQFILSSKKLLLSDSGFYLCAGLTGISRTDTQYFGPGTRLTVL.

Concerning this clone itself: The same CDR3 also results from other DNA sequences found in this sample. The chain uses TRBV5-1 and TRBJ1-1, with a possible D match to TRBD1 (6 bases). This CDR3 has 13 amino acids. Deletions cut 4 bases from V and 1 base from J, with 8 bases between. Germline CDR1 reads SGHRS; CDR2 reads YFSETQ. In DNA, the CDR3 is TGCGCCAGCAGCCCGACAGGGAACACTGAAGCTTTCTTT. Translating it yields CASSPTGNTEAFF.

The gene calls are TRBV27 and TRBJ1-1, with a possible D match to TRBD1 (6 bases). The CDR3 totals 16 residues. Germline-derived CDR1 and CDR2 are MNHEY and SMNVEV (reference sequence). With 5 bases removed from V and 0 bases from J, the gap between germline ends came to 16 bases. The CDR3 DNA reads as TGTGCCAGCAGTGAATTCCTAAGGACAGTGAACACTGAAGCTTTCTTT. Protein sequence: CASSEFLRTVNTEAFF.

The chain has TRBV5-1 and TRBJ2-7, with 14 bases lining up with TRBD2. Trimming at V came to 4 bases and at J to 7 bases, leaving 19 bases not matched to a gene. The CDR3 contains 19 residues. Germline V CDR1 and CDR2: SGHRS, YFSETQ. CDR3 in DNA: TGCGCCAGCAGCCCCAAGGTTGGACTAGCGGGGGGTGTTCATAGGGAGCAGTACTTC. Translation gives CASSPKVGLAGGVHREQYF.

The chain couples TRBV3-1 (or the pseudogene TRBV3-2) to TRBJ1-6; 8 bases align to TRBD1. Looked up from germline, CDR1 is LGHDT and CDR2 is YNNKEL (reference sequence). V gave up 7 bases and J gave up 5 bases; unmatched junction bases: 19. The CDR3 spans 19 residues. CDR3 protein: CASTRAQDREDFDNSPLHF. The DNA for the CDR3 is TGTGCCAGCACGCGGGCCCAGGACAGGGAGGATTTCGATAATTCACCCCTCCACTTT.

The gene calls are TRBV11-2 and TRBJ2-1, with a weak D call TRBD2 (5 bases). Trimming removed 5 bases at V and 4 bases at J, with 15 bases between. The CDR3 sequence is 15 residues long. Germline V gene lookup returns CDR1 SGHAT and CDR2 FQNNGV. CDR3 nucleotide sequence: TGTGCCAGCAGCATTAGCGCAGGCGATTACAATGAGCAGTTCTTC. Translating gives CASSISAGDYNEQFF. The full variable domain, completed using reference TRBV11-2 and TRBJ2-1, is EAGVAQSPRYKIIEKRQSVAFWCNPISGHATLYWYQQILGQGPKLLIQFQNNGVVDDSQLPKDRFSAERLKGVDSTLKIQPAKLEDSAVYLCASSISAGDYNEQFFGPGTRLTVL.

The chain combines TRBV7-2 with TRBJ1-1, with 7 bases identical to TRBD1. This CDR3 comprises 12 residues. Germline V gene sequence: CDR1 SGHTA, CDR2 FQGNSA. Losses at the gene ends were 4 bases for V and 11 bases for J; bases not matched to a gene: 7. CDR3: CASSYLQGQAFF. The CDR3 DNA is TGTGCCAGCAGCTACCTACAGGGGCAGGCTTTCTTT.

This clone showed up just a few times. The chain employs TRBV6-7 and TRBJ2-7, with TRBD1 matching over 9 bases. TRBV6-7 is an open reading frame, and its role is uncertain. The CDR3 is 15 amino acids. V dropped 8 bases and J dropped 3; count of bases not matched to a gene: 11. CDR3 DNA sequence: TGTGCCAGCGACGCCCGGGACAGGGTCAACTACGAGCAGTACTTC. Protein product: CASDARDRVNYEQYF.

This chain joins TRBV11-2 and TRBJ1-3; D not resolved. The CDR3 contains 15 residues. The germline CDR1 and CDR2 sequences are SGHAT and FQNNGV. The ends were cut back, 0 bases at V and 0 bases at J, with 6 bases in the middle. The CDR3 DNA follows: TGTGCCAGCAGCTTAGAGGGCAGCTCTGGAAACACCATATATTTT. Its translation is CASSLEGSSGNTIYF.

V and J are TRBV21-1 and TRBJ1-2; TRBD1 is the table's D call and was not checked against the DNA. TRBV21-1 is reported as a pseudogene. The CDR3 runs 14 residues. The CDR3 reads CASSKAGHIYGYTF. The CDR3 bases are TGTGCCAGCAGCAAAGCGGGGCATATCTATGGCTACACCTTC.

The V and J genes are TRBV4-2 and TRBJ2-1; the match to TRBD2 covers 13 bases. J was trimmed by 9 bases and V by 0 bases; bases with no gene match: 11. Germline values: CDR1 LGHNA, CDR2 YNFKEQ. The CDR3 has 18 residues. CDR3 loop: CASSQELAGGLPQGEQFF. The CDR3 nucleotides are TGTGCCAGCAGCCAAGAACTAGCGGGGGGGCTTCCCCAGGGTGAGCAGTTCTTC.

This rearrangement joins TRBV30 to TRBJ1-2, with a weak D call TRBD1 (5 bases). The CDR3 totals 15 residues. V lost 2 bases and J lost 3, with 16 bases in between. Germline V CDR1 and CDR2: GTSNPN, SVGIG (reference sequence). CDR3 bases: TGTGCCTGGAGTCACAGGAATATTCTTTACTATGGCTACACCTTC. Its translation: CAWSHRNILYYGYTF.

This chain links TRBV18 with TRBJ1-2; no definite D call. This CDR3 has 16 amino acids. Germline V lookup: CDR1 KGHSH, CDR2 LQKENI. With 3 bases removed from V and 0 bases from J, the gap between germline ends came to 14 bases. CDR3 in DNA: TGTGCCAGCTCACCCCAGTACAGCTATTCTAACTATGGCTACACCTTC. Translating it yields CASSPQYSYSNYGYTF. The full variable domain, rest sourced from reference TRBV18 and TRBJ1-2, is NAGVMQNPRHLVRRRGQEARLRCSPMKGHSHVYWYRQLPEEGLKFMVYLQKENIIDESGMPKERFSAEFPKEGPSILRIQQVVRGDSAAYFCASSPQYSYSNYGYTFGSGTRLTVV.

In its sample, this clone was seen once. This chain's CDR3 is CASSLDWTGAGNTIYF. CDR3 nucleotides: TGCGCCAGCAGCTTGGATTGGACAGGGGCCGGAAACACCATATATTTT. The chain recombines TRBV5-1 with TRBJ1-3, with TRBD1 matching over 9 bases. The junction had 5 bases not matched to a gene; V was cut back by 0 bases and J by 4 bases. CDR1 and CDR2 (germline): SGHRS, YFSETQ. The CDR3 spans 16 residues.

Here the CDR3 DNA reads TGTGCCAGTAGTCCCCGACGAGGTGCAGAGACCCAGTACTTC. It codes for CASSPRRGAETQYF. J is TRBJ2-5 and V is TRBV19; D not certain. This CDR3 has 14 amino acids. The germline V gene has CDR1 LNHDA and CDR2 SQIVND (reference sequence). V lost 5 bases, J lost 4 bases, and 14 bases lay in between.